These 5 T cell receptor beta chains originate from one sample sequenced in a study of T cell clonotyping in hematopoietic cell transplantation. Profiling relied on immunoSEQ multiplex PCR, and the TCRdb table lists in-frame clones only, not all of them. The table records about 76,000 clones, 96% of them present only once. The time point is: recipient sample about 28 days before transplant, after cytoreduction. Sample: peripheral blood mononuclear cells, taken before stem cell transplant. These receptors originate from a woman in her forties or fifties with acute myeloid leukemia. Some clones in this sample may be carry-over from other donors' samples.

The V call is TRBV2, the J call TRBJ2-1; tentative D call: TRBD2 (6 bases). The CDR3 consists of 16 residues. Germline V lookup: CDR1 SNHLY, CDR2 FYNNEI. Trimming removed 2 bases from V and 1 base from J, with 12 bases in between. The CDR3 protein is CASSEFGSGSYNEQFF. For the CDR3, the DNA is TGTGCCAGCAGTGAATTCGGGAGTGGATCCTACAATGAGCAGTTCTTC.

The rearrangement uses TRBV5-5 and TRBJ1-5, with D unresolved. Looked up from germline, CDR1 is SGHKS and CDR2 is YYEKEE (reference sequence). Trimming removed 4 bases from V and 4 bases from J, with 9 bases in between. The CDR3 covers 13 residues. CDR3 coding DNA: TGTGCCAGCAGCCCTGGATCGAATCAGCCCCAGCATTTT. It translates to CASSPGSNQPQHF.

The chain is built from TRBV4-1 and TRBJ2-4; weak D call: TRBD2 (6 bases). CDR1 and CDR2 (germline): MGHRA, YSYEKL. The CDR3 length is 15 residues. Trimming removed 1 base at V and 1 base at J, with 8 bases between. The CDR3 reads CASSQVSGAKNIQYF. The CDR3 nucleotides are TGCGCCAGCAGCCAAGTAAGCGGGGCCAAAAACATTCAGTACTTC.

The rearrangement joins TRBV2 to TRBJ1-1; D is unresolved. In germline, CDR1 is SNHLY, CDR2 FYNNEI. The CDR3 covers 13 residues. The V gene lost 5 bases and the J gene lost 1 base, with 8 bases spanning the gap. This CDR3 is CASSRHQNTEAFF. CDR3 nucleotides: TGTGCCAGCAGTAGACACCAGAACACTGAAGCTTTCTTT.

V is TRBV13 and J is TRBJ1-2, with D possibly matching TRBD1 (5 bases). V shed 5 bases and J shed 4 bases, with 11 bases lying between them. Germline-derived CDR1 and CDR2 are PRHDT and FYEKMQ (reference sequence). The CDR3 extends over 13 amino acids. CDR3 bases: TGTGCCAGCAGCCTCGGGGCAGTCTATGGCTACACCTTC. This sequence encodes CASSLGAVYGYTF.